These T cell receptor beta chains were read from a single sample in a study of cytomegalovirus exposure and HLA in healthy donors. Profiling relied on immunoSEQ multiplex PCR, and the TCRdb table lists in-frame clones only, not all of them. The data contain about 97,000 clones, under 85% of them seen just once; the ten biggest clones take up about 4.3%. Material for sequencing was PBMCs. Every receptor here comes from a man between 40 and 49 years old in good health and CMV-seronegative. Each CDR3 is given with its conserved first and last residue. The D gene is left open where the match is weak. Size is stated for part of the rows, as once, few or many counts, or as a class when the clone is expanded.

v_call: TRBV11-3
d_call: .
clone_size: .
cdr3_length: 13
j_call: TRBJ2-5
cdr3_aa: CASSRTIEETQYF
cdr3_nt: TGTGCCAGCAGCCGGACAATCGAAGAGACCCAGTACTTC

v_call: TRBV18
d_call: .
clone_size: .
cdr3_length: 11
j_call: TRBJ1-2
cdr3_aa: CASSRTYGYTF
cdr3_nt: TGTGCCAGCTCCCGGACTTATGGCTACACCTTC

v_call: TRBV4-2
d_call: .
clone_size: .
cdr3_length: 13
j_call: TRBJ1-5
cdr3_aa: CASSQGLNQPQHF
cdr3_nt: TGTGCCAGCAGCCAAGGCCTAAATCAGCCCCAGCATTTT

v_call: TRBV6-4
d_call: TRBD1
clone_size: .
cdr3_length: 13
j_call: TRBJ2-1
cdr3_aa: CASSGDRGGEQFF
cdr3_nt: TGTGCCAGCAGTGGGGACAGGGGAGGTGAGCAGTTCTTC

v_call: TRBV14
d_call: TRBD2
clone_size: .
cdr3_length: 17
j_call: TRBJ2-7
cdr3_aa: CASSRRLAGAHSYEQYF
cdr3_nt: TGTGCCAGCAGCCGACGGCTAGCGGGGGCCCACTCCTACGAGCAGTACTTC

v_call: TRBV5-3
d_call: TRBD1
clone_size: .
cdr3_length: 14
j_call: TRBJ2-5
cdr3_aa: CARSADRAGETQYF
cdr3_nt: TGTGCCAGAAGCGCGGACAGGGCGGGGGAGACCCAGTACTTC

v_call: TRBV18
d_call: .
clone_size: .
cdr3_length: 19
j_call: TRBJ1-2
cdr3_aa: CASSPSPHSGTPTNYGYTF
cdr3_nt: TGTGCCAGCTCACCCTCCCCCCACTCCGGGACACCTACTAACTATGGCTACACCTTC

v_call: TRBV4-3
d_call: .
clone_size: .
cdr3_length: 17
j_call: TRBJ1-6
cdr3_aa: CASSGGGTSTSSSPLHF
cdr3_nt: TGCGCCAGCAGCGGGGGGGGGACTTCCACCTCTAGTTCACCCCTCCACTTT

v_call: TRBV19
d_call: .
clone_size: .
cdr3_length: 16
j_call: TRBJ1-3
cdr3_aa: CASSTLRGAGGNTIYF
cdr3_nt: TGTGCCAGTAGTACCCTCCGGGGGGCTGGCGGAAACACCATATATTTT

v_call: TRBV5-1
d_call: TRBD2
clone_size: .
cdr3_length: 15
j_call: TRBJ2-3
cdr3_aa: CASRFPGGLTDTQYF
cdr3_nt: TGCGCCAGCAGATTCCCGGGGGGGCTCACAGATACGCAGTATTTT

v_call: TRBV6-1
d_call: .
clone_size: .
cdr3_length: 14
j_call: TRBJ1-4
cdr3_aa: CASDVRGGFEKLFF
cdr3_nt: TGTGCCAGCGATGTACGGGGGGGATTCGAAAAACTGTTTTTT

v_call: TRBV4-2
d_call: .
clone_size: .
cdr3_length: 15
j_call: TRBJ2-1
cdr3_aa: CASSLFSGQGREQFF
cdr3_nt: TGTGCCAGCAGCCTGTTTAGCGGCCAAGGTCGGGAGCAGTTCTTC

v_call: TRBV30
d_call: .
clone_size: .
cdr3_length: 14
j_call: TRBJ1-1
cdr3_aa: CAWSGTGLRAEAFF
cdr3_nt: TGTGCCTGGAGTGGTACCGGGTTGCGGGCTGAAGCTTTCTTT

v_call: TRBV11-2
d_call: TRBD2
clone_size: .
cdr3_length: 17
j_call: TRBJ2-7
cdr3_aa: CASSQPALLAGIYEQYF
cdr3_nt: TGTGCCAGCAGCCAACCGGCCCTACTAGCGGGGATCTACGAGCAGTACTTC

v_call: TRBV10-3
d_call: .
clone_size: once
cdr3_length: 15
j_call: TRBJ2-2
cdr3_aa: CAISDYRANTGELFF
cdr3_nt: TGTGCCATCAGTGACTACAGGGCGAACACCGGGGAGCTGTTTTTT

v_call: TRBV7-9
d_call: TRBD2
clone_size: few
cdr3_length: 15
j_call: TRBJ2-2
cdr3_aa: CASSLKRGSVGELFF
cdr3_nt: TGTGCCAGCAGCTTAAAGCGGGGGTCGGTCGGGGAGCTGTTTTTT

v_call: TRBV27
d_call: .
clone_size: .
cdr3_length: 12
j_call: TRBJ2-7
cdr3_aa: CASSSGSYEQYF
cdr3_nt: TGTGCCAGCAGTTCCGGCTCCTACGAGCAGTACTTC

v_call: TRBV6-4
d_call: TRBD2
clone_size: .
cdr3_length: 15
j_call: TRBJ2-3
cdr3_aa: CASSNGGAERDTQYF
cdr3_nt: TGTGCCAGCAGTAACGGGGGGGCGGAAAGAGATACGCAGTATTTT

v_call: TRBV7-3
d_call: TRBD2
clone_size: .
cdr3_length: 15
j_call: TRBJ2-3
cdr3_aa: CASSSGGARTDTQYF
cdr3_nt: TGTGCCAGCAGCTCCGGGGGGGCTCGCACAGATACGCAGTATTTT

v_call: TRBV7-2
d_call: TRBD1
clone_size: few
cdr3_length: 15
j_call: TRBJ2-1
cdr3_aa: CASSPDRGSYNEQFF
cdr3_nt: TGTGCCAGCAGCCCGGACAGGGGGTCCTACAATGAGCAGTTCTTC

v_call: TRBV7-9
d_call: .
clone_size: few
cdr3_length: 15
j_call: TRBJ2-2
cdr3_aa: CASSPGAGNTGELFF
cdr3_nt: TGTGCCAGCAGCCCTGGGGCAGGTAACACCGGGGAGCTGTTTTTT

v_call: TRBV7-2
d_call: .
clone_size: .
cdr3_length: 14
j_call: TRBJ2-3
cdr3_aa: CASSPRGGTNTQYF
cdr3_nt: TGTGCCAGCAGCCCTAGGGGGGGGACGAATACGCAGTATTTT

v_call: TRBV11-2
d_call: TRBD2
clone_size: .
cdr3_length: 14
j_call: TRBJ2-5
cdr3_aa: CASSAGTSPETQYF
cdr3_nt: TGTGCCAGCAGCGCCGGGACTAGCCCAGAGACCCAGTACTTC

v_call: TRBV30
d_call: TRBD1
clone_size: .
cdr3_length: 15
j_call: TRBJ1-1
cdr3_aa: CAWSVRTGPNTEAFF
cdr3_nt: TGTGCCTGGAGTGTACGGACAGGGCCAAACACTGAAGCTTTCTTT

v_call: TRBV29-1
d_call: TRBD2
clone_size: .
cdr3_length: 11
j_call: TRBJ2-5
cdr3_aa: CSVEETSGAYF
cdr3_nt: TGCAGCGTTGAAGAGACTAGCGGGGCGTACTTC

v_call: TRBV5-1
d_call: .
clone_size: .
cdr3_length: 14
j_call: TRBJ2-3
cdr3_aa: CASSLGTATDTQYF
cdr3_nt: TGCGCCAGCAGCTTGGGAACAGCCACAGATACGCAGTATTTT

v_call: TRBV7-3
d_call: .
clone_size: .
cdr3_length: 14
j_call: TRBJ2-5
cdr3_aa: CASSYQGSAETQYF
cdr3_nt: TGTGCCAGCAGCTACCAGGGCAGCGCGGAGACCCAGTACTTC

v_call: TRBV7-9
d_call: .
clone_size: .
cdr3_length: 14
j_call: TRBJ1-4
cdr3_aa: CSSSLGLTNEKLFF
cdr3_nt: TGTTCCAGCAGCTTAGGACTGACGAATGAAAAACTGTTTTTT

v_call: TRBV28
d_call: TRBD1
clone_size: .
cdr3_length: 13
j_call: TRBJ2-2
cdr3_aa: CVIQGTNTGELFF
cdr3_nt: TGTGTCATACAGGGGACGAACACCGGGGAGCTGTTTTTT

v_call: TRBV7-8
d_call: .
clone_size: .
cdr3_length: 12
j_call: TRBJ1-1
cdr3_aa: CASAMVNTEAFF
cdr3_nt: TGTGCCAGCGCGATGGTGAACACTGAAGCTTTCTTT

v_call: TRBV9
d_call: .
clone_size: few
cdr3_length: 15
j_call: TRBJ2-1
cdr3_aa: CASSEEGGAGNEQFF
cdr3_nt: TGTGCCAGCAGCGAAGAGGGGGGGGCTGGCAATGAGCAGTTCTTC

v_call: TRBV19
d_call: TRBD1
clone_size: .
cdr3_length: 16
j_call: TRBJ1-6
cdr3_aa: CASSPTTGGTNSPLHF
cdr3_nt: TGTGCCAGTAGTCCAACGACAGGGGGCACGAATTCACCCCTCCACTTT

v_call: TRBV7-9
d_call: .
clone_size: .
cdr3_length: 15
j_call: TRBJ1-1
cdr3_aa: CASSRNRVQGAEAFF
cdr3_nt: TGTGCCAGCAGCCGAAACAGGGTCCAGGGCGCTGAAGCTTTCTTT

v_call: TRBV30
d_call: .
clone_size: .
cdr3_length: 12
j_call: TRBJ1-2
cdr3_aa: CAWNSLNYGYTF
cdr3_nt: TGTGCCTGGAATTCACTTAACTATGGCTACACCTTC

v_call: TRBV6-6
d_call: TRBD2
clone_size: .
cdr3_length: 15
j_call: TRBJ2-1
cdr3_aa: CASSQLAGGLDEQFF
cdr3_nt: TGTGCCAGCAGCCAACTAGCGGGGGGGCTCGATGAGCAGTTCTTC

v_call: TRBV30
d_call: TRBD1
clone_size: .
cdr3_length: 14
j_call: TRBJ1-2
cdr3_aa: CASSIGQGARGYTF
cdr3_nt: TGTGCCTCCTCGATAGGACAGGGGGCGCGAGGCTACACCTTC

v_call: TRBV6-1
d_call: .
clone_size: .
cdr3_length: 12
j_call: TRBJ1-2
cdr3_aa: CASRMGGRGYTF
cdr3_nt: TGTGCCAGCCGGATGGGGGGACGCGGCTACACCTTC

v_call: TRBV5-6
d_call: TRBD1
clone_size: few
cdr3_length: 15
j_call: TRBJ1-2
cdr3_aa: CASSLWTGERDGYTF
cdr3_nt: TGTGCCAGCAGCTTGTGGACAGGGGAGAGGGATGGCTACACCTTC

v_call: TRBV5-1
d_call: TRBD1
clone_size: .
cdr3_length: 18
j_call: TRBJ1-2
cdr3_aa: CASSSRTGTGDINYGYTF
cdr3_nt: TGCGCCAGCAGCTCTCGTACCGGGACAGGGGACATCAACTATGGCTACACCTTC

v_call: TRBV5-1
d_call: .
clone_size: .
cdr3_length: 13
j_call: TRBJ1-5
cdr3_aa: CASTGGGNQPQHF
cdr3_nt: TGCGCCAGCACCGGGGGAGGCAATCAGCCCCAGCATTTT

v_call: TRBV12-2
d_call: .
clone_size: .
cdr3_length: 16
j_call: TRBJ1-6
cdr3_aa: CASRLRGSLDNSPLHF
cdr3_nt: TGTGCAAGTCGCTTGCGGGGGTCCCTAGATAATTCCCCCCTCCACTTT

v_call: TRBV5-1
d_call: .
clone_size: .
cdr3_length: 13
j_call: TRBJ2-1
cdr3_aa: CASSLETYNEQFF
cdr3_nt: TGCGCCAGCAGCTTGGAGACTTACAATGAGCAGTTCTTC

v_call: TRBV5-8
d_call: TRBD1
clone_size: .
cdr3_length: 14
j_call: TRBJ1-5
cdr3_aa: CASRRQGTGQPQHF
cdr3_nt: TGTGCCAGCCGCCGACAGGGTACGGGTCAGCCCCAGCATTTT

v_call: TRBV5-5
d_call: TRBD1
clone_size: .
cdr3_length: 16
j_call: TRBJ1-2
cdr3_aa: CASHTGTGAFGYGYTF
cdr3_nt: TGTGCCAGCCACACCGGGACAGGGGCTTTCGGCTATGGCTACACCTTC

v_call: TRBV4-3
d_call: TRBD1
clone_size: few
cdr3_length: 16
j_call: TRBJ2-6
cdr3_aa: CASSPRQGPGANVLTF
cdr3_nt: TGCGCCAGCAGCCCCCGACAGGGGCCTGGGGCCAACGTCCTGACTTTC

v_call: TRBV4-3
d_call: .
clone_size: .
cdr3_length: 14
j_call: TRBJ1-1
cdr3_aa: CASSEDTMNTEAFF
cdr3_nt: TGCGCCAGCAGCGAGGACACGATGAACACTGAAGCTTTCTTT

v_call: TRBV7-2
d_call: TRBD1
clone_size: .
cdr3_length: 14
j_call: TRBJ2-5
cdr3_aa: CASSSPDRGETQYF
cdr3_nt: TGTGCCAGCAGCTCCCCGGACAGGGGAGAGACCCAGTACTTC

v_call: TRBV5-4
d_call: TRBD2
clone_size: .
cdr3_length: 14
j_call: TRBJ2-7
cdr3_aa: CASSWIAGGGEQYF
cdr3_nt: TGTGCCAGCAGCTGGATAGCGGGGGGTGGCGAGCAGTACTTC

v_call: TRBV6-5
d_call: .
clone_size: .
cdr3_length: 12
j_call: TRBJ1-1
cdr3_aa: CASHRTYTEAFF
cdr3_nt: TGTGCCAGTCACAGGACCTACACTGAAGCTTTCTTT

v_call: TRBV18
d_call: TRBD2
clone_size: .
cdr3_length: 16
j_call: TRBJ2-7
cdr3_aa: CASSPLTTSGSYEQYF
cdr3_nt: TGTGCCAGCTCACCACTTACGACTAGCGGGTCCTACGAGCAGTACTTC

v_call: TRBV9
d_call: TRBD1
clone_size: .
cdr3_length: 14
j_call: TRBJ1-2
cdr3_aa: CASSAETGFGGYTF
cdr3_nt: TGTGCCAGCAGCGCCGAGACAGGGTTTGGTGGCTACACCTTC

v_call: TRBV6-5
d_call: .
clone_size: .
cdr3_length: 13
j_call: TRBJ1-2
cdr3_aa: CASTNPNNYGYTF
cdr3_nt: TGTGCCAGCACTAATCCCAACAACTATGGCTACACCTTC

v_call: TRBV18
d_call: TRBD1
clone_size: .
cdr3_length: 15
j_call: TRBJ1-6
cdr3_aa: CASSQGTGSWAPLHF
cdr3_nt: TGTGCCAGCTCACAAGGGACAGGGTCTTGGGCACCCCTCCACTTT